These 19 T cell receptor beta chains were sequenced from one sample in a study of blood T cells in healthy people across ages. Primers used in a second PCR of about 7 to 12 cycles were a sample-barcoded 5' primer and a J-beta primer mix. MiXCR, run by TCRdb on the 5' RACE reads, gives a single entry per CDR3 protein. The repertoire consists of hundreds of thousands of distinct CDR3 sequences, with over 45% occurring once and the leading ten covering 30% to 35%. Sequencing was carried out using blood. These receptors originate from a woman aged 55-69 years in good health.

This clonotype was seen more than once but under ten times. The CDR3 spells CSVEGWNSQETQYF. The DNA for the CDR3 is TGCAGCGTTGAAGGATGGAACAGCCAAGAGACCCAGTACTTC. V usage is TRBV29-1 and J usage is TRBJ2-5, with no clear D. CDR3 size: 14 residues. Germline CDR1 SQVTM, CDR2 ANQGSEA. The V and J ends lost 1 base and 1 base respectively, with 10 bases between them.

This clonotype was found a few times. The rearrangement joins TRBV20-1 to TRBJ2-7; the D gene could be TRBD1 or TRBD2 (5 bases each). Trimming cost V 6 bases and J 3 bases, with 18 bases left between them. Germline loops: CDR1 DFQATT, CDR2 SNEGSKA (reference sequence). This CDR3 has 14 amino acids. As DNA, the CDR3 is TGCAGTGCGCCGACCAGGGAGACAGACTACGAGCAGTACTTC. Its translation: CSAPTRETDYEQYF.

The chain uses TRBV12-5 and TRBJ1-2, with a possible D match to TRBD1 (5 bases). The CDR3 has 14 residues. Trimming took 6 bases from V and 8 from J, leaving 19 bases between them. Per the germline V gene, CDR1 is LGHNT and CDR2 is FRNRAP. In DNA, the CDR3 is TGTGCTAGTGGCTCCGAGGGCCAAAGGGGCGGCTACACCTTC. It specifies CASGSEGQRGGYTF. Complete variable domain (other parts from reference TRBV12-5 and TRBJ1-2): DARVTQTPRHKVTEMGQEVTMRCQPILGHNTVFWYRQTMMQGLELLAYFRNRAPLDDSGMPKDRFSAEMPDATLATLKIQPSEPRDSAVYFCASGSEGQRGGYTFGSGTRLTVV.

This chain links TRBV29-1 with TRBJ2-3; D remains ambiguous. Trimming pared 5 bases from V and 2 bases from J, leaving 5 bases between. The CDR3 extends over 11 amino acids. Germline V gene sequence: CDR1 SQVTM, CDR2 ANQGSEA. The CDR3 protein is CSVWITDTQYF. CDR3 sequence (DNA): TGCAGCGTTTGGATCACAGATACGCAGTATTTT.

The chain uses TRBV18 and TRBJ1-1; the match to TRBD1 covers 7 bases. Per germline, CDR1 KGHSH and CDR2 LQKENI. The CDR3 loop spans 17 amino acids. After removal of 3 bases from V and 6 bases from J, the junction contained 16 bases not matched to a gene. Here the CDR3 DNA reads TGTGCCAGCTCACCCACAGGGGAGACTGGGAAATGGTCTGAAGCTTTCTTT. As protein: CASSPTGETGKWSEAFF.

The chain carries TRBV12-3 or TRBV12-4 and TRBJ1-1; 7 bases line up with TRBD1. This CDR3 spans 14 amino acids. V lost 6 bases and J lost 5; bases outside the gene matches: 9. CDR3 amino acids: CASRYRQGGTEAFF. CDR3 nucleotide sequence: TGTGCCAGCAGATACCGACAGGGAGGGACTGAAGCTTTCTTT.

The chain joins TRBV28 to TRBJ1-2; D ambiguous. CDR3 length equals 13 residues. Germline V CDR1 and CDR2: MDHEN, SYDVKM. V lost 1 base to trimming and J lost 8 bases, with 11 bases between them. CDR3 bases: TGTGCCAGCAGTTTATTGCAAGGGTTAGGCTACACCTTC. Amino acid sequence: CASSLLQGLGYTF.

V and J are TRBV28 and TRBJ2-1; 8 bases line up with TRBD2. V gave up 8 bases and J gave up 5 bases; unmatched junction bases: 11. CDR3 size: 15 residues. Germline CDR1 and CDR2: MDHEN and SYDVKM. This chain's CDR3 is CASLPGGLVNNEQFF. The CDR3 DNA follows: TGTGCCAGCCTACCCGGGGGACTAGTGAACAATGAGCAGTTCTTC. Using reference TRBV28 and TRBJ2-1 for the parts outside the CDR3, the full variable domain is DVKVTQSSRYLVKRTGEKVFLECVQDMDHENMFWYRQDPGLGLRLIYFSYDVKMKEKGDIPEGYSVSREKKERFSLILESASTNQTSMYLCASLPGGLVNNEQFFGPGTRLTVL.

This clonotype was seen a few times. The CDR3 here is CASSLLAESSYNEQFF. CDR3 DNA: TGTGCCAGCAGCTTACTGGCAGAGAGCTCCTACAATGAGCAGTTCTTC. The V and J genes are TRBV7-3 and TRBJ2-1; no clear D gene. Deletions cut 2 bases from V and 0 bases from J, with 11 bases between. In germline, CDR1 is SGHTA, CDR2 FQGTGA. There are 16 residues in the CDR3.

This clonotype was observed a single time. CDR3 protein: CASSPGGYFADTQYF. In DNA, the CDR3 is TGTGCCAGCAGCCCCGGCGGGTATTTCGCAGATACGCAGTATTTT. The V call is TRBV3-1, the J call TRBJ2-3; tentatively, D is TRBD2 (5 bases). Trimming removed 4 bases from V and 4 bases from J, with 15 bases in between. CDR1 LGHDT and CDR2 YNNKEL come from the germline V gene (reference sequence). The CDR3 contains 15 residues.

V and J are TRBV7-2 and TRBJ1-1; D uncertain. This CDR3 comprises 15 residues. V shed 5 bases and J shed 4 bases, with 17 bases lying between them. Germline V CDR1 and CDR2: SGHTA, FQGNSA. CDR3 sequence reads: CASSPGRSRRTEAFF. The DNA for the CDR3 is TGTGCCAGCAGCCCCGGACGGAGTAGGCGCACTGAAGCTTTCTTT.

This clonotype has a handful of counts. The chain has TRBV7-3 and TRBJ2-3, with D unresolved. The germline V and J ends were trimmed by 2 bases and 5 bases, with 8 bases remaining between them. The CDR3 length is 13 residues. The germline gives CDR1 SGHTA, CDR2 FQGTGA. The CDR3 sequence is CASSLRVKDTQYF. The CDR3 DNA reads TGTGCCAGCAGCTTACGAGTTAAAGATACGCAGTATTTT. The variable domain in full, with the rest retrieved from reference TRBV7-3 and TRBJ2-3, is GAGVSQTPSNKVTEKGKYVELRCDPISGHTALYWYRQSLGQGPEFLIYFQGTGAADDSGLPNDRFFAVRPEGSVSTLKIQRTERGDSAVYLCASSLRVKDTQYFGPGTRLTVL.

The genes are TRBV20-1 and TRBJ2-1, with a weak D call TRBD1 (6 bases). This CDR3 comprises 15 residues. CDR1 and CDR2 from the germline V gene are DFQATT and SNEGSKA (reference sequence). The germline V and J ends were trimmed by 4 bases and 3 bases, with 16 bases remaining between them. The CDR3: CSAMGQGRVYNEQFF. The CDR3 bases are TGCAGTGCTATGGGACAAGGGCGGGTCTACAATGAGCAGTTCTTC.

For the CDR3, the DNA is TGTGCCAGCAGCCAAACCGGGACTAGCGTTGTGGAGACCCAGTACTTC. Its translation is CASSQTGTSVVETQYF. The rearrangement links TRBV11-2 to TRBJ2-5; TRBD2 matches 10 bases. CDR1 and CDR2 from the germline V gene are SGHAT and FQNNGV. CDR3 size: 16 residues. V was clipped by 5 bases and J by 5 bases; unmatched bases: 11.

This clonotype was detected a few times. V gene TRBV7-2 combines with J gene TRBJ1-2; D unclear. CDR1 is SGHTA and CDR2 is FQGNSA in the germline V gene. The CDR3 is made up of 13 amino acids. The V end lost 7 bases, the J end lost 4 bases, and 13 bases lay between the germline ends. This CDR3 reads CASNREGSYGYTF. The CDR3, as DNA: TGTGCCAGCAATAGAGAGGGAAGCTATGGCTACACCTTC.

This chain links TRBV7-2 with TRBJ2-5; D is perhaps TRBD1 (5 bases). The germline V and J ends were trimmed by 1 base and 13 bases, with 13 bases remaining between them. CDR3 length: 12 residues. Per the germline V gene, CDR1 is SGHTA and CDR2 is FQGNSA. CDR3 loop: CASSLDRRVPYF. The CDR3 region has the DNA TGTGCCAGCAGCTTAGATCGCAGGGTCCCGTACTTC.

This clonotype was seen a handful of times. The chain links TRBV20-1 to TRBJ2-4, with 7 bases that match TRBD1. The ends lost 7 bases at V and 0 bases at J; junction bases unmatched: 6. The CDR3 is 14 residues long. The germline V gene encodes CDR1 DFQATT and CDR2 SNEGSKA (reference sequence). The CDR3 DNA follows: TGCAGTGTAGGGGGCCAACTAGCCAAAAACATTCAGTACTTC. It is translated as CSVGGQLAKNIQYF.

The chain combines TRBV7-9 with TRBJ1-5, with TRBD1 as a possible D gene (6 bases). The CDR3 has 13 amino acids. Between the trimmed V and J ends, which lost 3 bases and 7 bases, there was a span of 10 bases. Germline CDR1 reads SEHNR; CDR2 reads FQNEAQ (reference sequence). The CDR3 region has the DNA TGTGCCAGCAGCTTTGTGGACAGACAGCCCCAGCATTTT. This encodes CASSFVDRQPQHF.

The J gene is TRBJ1-5, the V gene TRBV20-1; no firm D call. The CDR3 is 14 residues long. Germline values: CDR1 DFQATT, CDR2 SNEGSKA (reference sequence). V shed 1 base and J shed 0 bases, with 7 bases lying between them. The CDR3 spells CSARGHTSNQPQHF. The CDR3, as DNA: TGCAGTGCTAGAGGACACACTAGCAATCAGCCCCAGCATTTT.